This T cell receptor (beta chain) originates from a study of CD4 T cells in relation to SARS-CoV-2 and coronaviruses. This CDR3 is built from 12 residues. V dropped 4 bases and J dropped 0 bases, with 3 bases sitting between them. Only in-frame clones appear in the TCRdb table, and some are missing; sequencing was by immunoSEQ multiplex PCR. The sample has about 26,000 clones; over 60% are singletons. Unexposed donor CD4+ T cells date from about 2011-2018, before the COVID-19 pandemic. CD4+ T cells were isolated from the cells after 10 days of culture. Cells permitting, SARS-CoV-2 S/N and four cold-coronavirus spikes were tested on unexposed-donor CD4+ T cells. Cultures held about 2 million PBMCs per well with 8.5 to 10 IU/ml IL-2. Concerning this clone: Its antigen is currently unknown.

Sequencing used CD4+ T cells from PBMCs, cultured in vitro. The gene calls are TRBV12-3 or TRBV12-4 and TRBJ1-1; D remains ambiguous. This clonotype originated in a human donor in good health. CDR3 amino acids: CASSYVNTEAFF. The CDR3 bases are TGTGCCAGCAGTTACGTGAACACTGAAGCTTTCTTT.